The 13 T cell receptor beta chains below all came from one sample that was sequenced in a study of cytomegalovirus exposure and HLA in healthy donors. Both 60 Vbeta primers and 13 Jbeta primers went into the PCR. Using immunoSEQ multiplex PCR, the repertoire was profiled, and TCRdb retains in-frame clones only, with some absent. The table records about 190,000 clones, roughly four fifths of them present only once. The sequenced material came from PBMCs. The origin of the receptors is a woman aged 50 to 65 in good health and CMV-seropositive.

This chain joins TRBV7-2 and TRBJ1-5; D remains ambiguous. The germline gives CDR1 SGHTA, CDR2 FQGNSA. The V end was cut by 6 bases, the J end by 0 bases, with 24 bases between. The CDR3 is 19 amino acids. The CDR3 loop is CASSQIMIRTGYSNQPQHF. CDR3 DNA: TGTGCCAGCAGTCAAATAATGATTAGGACTGGGTATAGCAATCAGCCCCAGCATTTT.

The rearrangement uses TRBV11-2 and TRBJ2-7; 9 positions agree with TRBD1. This CDR3 comprises 15 residues. Germline CDR1 SGHAT, CDR2 FQNNGV. Trimming cost V 5 bases and J 5 bases; bases outside gene matches: 10. The CDR3 nucleotides read TGTGCCAGCAGCCTTACCGGGACAGGGTACCACGAGCAGTACTTC. It yields the protein CASSLTGTGYHEQYF.

V gene TRBV2 combines with J gene TRBJ2-2; 8 bases fit TRBD1. The V segment lost 7 bases and the J segment 6 bases; nucleotides outside the gene matches: 7. Germline V lookup: CDR1 SNHLY, CDR2 FYNNEI. The CDR3 covers 14 residues. The DNA for the CDR3 is TGTGCCAGCAAAGAACAGGGGGTGCCCGGGGAGCTGTTTTTT. The encoded protein is CASKEQGVPGELFF.

This clone occurred once. V usage is TRBV4-1 and J usage is TRBJ2-1; TRBD2 matches 9 bases. The germline V gene has CDR1 MGHRA and CDR2 YSYEKL. Trimming at V came to 0 bases and at J to 8 bases, leaving 11 bases not matched to a gene. The CDR3 runs to 17 residues. The CDR3 DNA reads TGCGCCAGCAGCCAAGATAGGAATAGCGGGGGATTCGATGAGCAGTTCTTC. Its protein is CASSQDRNSGGFDEQFF.

This rearrangement joins TRBV7-2 to TRBJ2-5; the D gene is possibly TRBD2 (5 bases). V lost 4 bases and J 1 base, leaving 10 bases between the germline ends. Germline loops: CDR1 SGHTA, CDR2 FQGNSA. This CDR3 region has 14 residues. This CDR3 reads CASSSDYFQETQYF. The CDR3, as DNA: TGTGCCAGCAGCTCAGACTACTTCCAAGAGACCCAGTACTTC. The full variable domain, with the rest looked up from reference TRBV7-2 and TRBJ2-5, is GAGVSQSPSNKVTEKGKDVELRCDPISGHTALYWYRQSLGQGLEFLIYFQGNSAPDKSGLPSDRFSAERTGGSVSTLTIQRTQQEDSAVYLCASSSDYFQETQYFGPGTRLLVL.

The chain has TRBV7-2 and TRBJ1-1, with unresolved D. CDR3 length: 11 amino acids. Germline V CDR1 and CDR2: SGHTA, FQGNSA. The germline V and J ends were trimmed by 3 bases and 5 bases, with 4 bases remaining between them. The CDR3, as DNA: TGTGCCAGCAGCTTTCATACTGAAGCTTTCTTT. It yields the protein CASSFHTEAFF.

This clone showed up just a few times. The chain links TRBV30 to TRBJ2-3; 8 bases fit TRBD1. The CDR3 totals 14 residues. Trimming at V came to 5 bases and at J to 1 base, leaving 5 bases not matched to a gene. The V gene's germline CDR1 is GTSNPN and CDR2 SVGIG (reference sequence). The CDR3, as DNA: TGTGCCTGGTCGACAGGGGAGGGCACAGATACGCAGTATTTT. Residues: CAWSTGEGTDTQYF.

The CDR3 nucleotides read TGTGCCAGTAGTATTTGGCAGAGCACAGATACGCAGTATTTT. Translated: CASSIWQSTDTQYF. The chain carries TRBV19 and TRBJ2-3, with D unresolved. Trimming removed 3 bases at V and 0 bases at J, with 7 bases between. The CDR3 runs 14 residues. CDR1 and CDR2 from the germline V gene are LNHDA and SQIVND (reference sequence).

CDR3 nucleotides: TGTGCCAGTAGACAGGGGTATAGCACAGATACGCAGTATTTT. This encodes CASRQGYSTDTQYF. The rearrangement links TRBV19 to TRBJ2-3; 7 bases are shared with TRBD1. The CDR3 is 14 amino acids. The V and J ends lost 6 bases and 0 bases, in that order; junction bases with no gene match: 3. From germline, CDR1 is LNHDA and CDR2 SQIVND (reference sequence). Filled out from reference TRBV19 and TRBJ2-3, the complete variable domain reads DGGITQSPKYLFRKEGQNVTLSCEQNLNHDAMYWYRQDPGQGLRLIYYSQIVNDFQKGDIAEGYSVSREKKESFPLTVTSAQKNPTAFYLCASRQGYSTDTQYFGPGTRLTVL.

The chain employs TRBV7-9 and TRBJ1-1; D is possibly TRBD1 (5 bases). V lost 2 bases to trimming and J lost 8 bases, with 12 bases between them. Per the germline V gene, CDR1 is SEHNR and CDR2 is FQNEAQ (reference sequence). The CDR3 covers 13 residues. This chain's CDR3 is CASSLRPGLEAFF. CDR3 DNA: TGTGCCAGCAGCTTAAGGCCGGGACTAGAAGCTTTCTTT.

The chain combines TRBV6-5 with TRBJ1-1; unclear D gene. The V end lost 2 bases, the J end lost 0 bases, and 13 bases lay between the germline ends. This CDR3 region has 16 residues. Looked up from germline, CDR1 is MNHEY and CDR2 is SVGAGI. The CDR3 DNA sequence: TGTGCCAGCAGTTACGAGGAGTTCACTATGAACACTGAAGCTTTCTTT. Translation gives CASSYEEFTMNTEAFF.

V gene TRBV4-3 combines with J gene TRBJ2-7; D perhaps matches TRBD1 (5 bases). Germline V gene sequence: CDR1 LGHNA, CDR2 YSLEER. The V end lost 1 base, the J end lost 13 bases, and 14 bases lay between the germline ends. This CDR3 is 12 amino acids long. The CDR3 nucleotides are TGCGCCAGCAGCCAAGGTCTGGGCAGGGTCTACTTC. This sequence encodes CASSQGLGRVYF.

This chain connects TRBV11-1 to TRBJ1-2; tentatively, D is TRBD1 (6 bases). V lost 5 bases, J lost 5 bases, and 15 bases lay in between. This CDR3 spans 14 amino acids. Germline CDR1 SGHAT, CDR2 FQDESV (reference sequence). The CDR3 DNA reads as TGTGCCAGCAGCCGACGACAGGAGCCGTATGGCTACACCTTC. It specifies CASSRRQEPYGYTF.